This TCR beta chain was sequenced during a study of blood T cell repertoires in COVID-19. Turning to the study itself: COVID-19 samples collected from the United States, Italy and Spain covered acute and convalescent phases. T cells, B-cell-depleted T cells, or PBMCs provided the cDNA or gDNA that served as material.

Original processing notes: Estimation of nucleated cell counts was performed using reference gene primer amplification. Only in-frame clones appear in the TCRdb table, and some are missing; sequencing was by immunoSEQ multiplex PCR. V and J calls and clone size are copied from that table; D and trimming were computed from the DNA. The sample holds more than 250,000 clones, around 85% seen once. This CDR3 has 14 amino acids. The V gene lost 6 bases and the J gene lost 3 bases, with 12 bases spanning the gap. CDR1 MNHEY and CDR2 SVGAGI come from the germline V gene. This clonotype was obtained from a man aged 45-60 years with active or convalescent COVID-19. Sequencing was performed on peripheral blood. This chain connects TRBV6-5 to TRBJ2-1, with D maybe TRBD2 (6 bases). As DNA, the CDR3 is TGTGCCAGCAGCCACATTAGCGGCTACAATGAGCAGTTCTTC. Its translation: CASSHISGYNEQFF.